These 27 T cell receptor beta chains were all obtained from the same sample, sequenced in a study of tumor-infiltrating lymphocytes in primary liver carcinoma. Priming with a constant-region primer yielded TCR beta cDNA from roughly 0.45 ug total RNA. Each TCR beta library was derived from three nested multiplex PCR rounds that employed slightly modified ARM-PCR. The opening two PCR rounds, around 9 cycles each, paired TRBV1-TRBV30 forward primers with a C-beta reverse primer. TCRdb re-analysed the multiplex PCR reads in MiXCR, keeping a single row per CDR3 protein. The table lists 150,000 to 200,000 distinct CDR3 sequences, 70% to 90% of them singletons. Total RNA and DNA came together from about 19-30 mg of bulk tissue without cell sorting. The sample taken for sequencing was tumor tissue from primary liver carcinoma. These receptors were obtained from a man in his forties with primary liver carcinoma and hepatitis B virus infection.

This chain connects TRBV6-1 to TRBJ2-3; D ambiguous. V lost 10 bases and J 4 bases, leaving 12 bases between the germline ends. Looked up from germline, CDR1 is MNHNS and CDR2 is SASEGT. This CDR3 spans 12 amino acids. The chain's CDR3 is CAKSDWADTQYF. CDR3 DNA sequence: TGTGCCAAGAGTGATTGGGCAGATACGCAGTATTTT.

Concerning this clonotype itself: Relative to the germline gene, one junction end is altered; a read error may explain this. This CDR3 is CGSSLGTSGKETQNF. As DNA, the CDR3 is TGTGGCAGCAGCCTCGGGACTAGCGGGAAAGAGACCCAGAACTTC. V gene TRBV6-5 combines with J gene TRBJ2-5, with TRBD2 identical over 13 bases. Germline values: CDR1 MNHEY, CDR2 SVGAGI. CDR3 size: 15 residues.

Remarks on this clonotype: Lacking the conserved final phenylalanine or tryptophan, this CDR3 likely reflects a read error. The chain carries TRBV29-1 and TRBJ1-1; D remains unclear. The CDR3 extends over 12 amino acids. The germline gives CDR1 SQVTM, CDR2 ANQGSEA. V was clipped by 6 bases and J by 6 bases, with 14 bases between them. The CDR3 region is CSVRPEVAEAFL. The CDR3 DNA is TGCAGCGTACGACCAGAAGTCGCTGAAGCTTTCCTT.

Turning to this clonotype: At one end the junction does not follow the germline gene, possibly because of a read error. The J gene is TRBJ1-2, the V gene TRBV28; unclear D gene. Looked up from germline, CDR1 is MDHEN and CDR2 is SYDVKM. The CDR3 is 12 amino acids. CDR3 sequence: CASSSTAYDYTF. For the CDR3, the DNA is TGTGCCAGCAGTTCTACAGCCTATGACTACACCTTC.

The rearrangement links TRBV12-3 or TRBV12-4 to TRBJ1-6; no clear D gene. V dropped 4 bases and J dropped 6 bases, with 10 bases sitting between them. The CDR3 runs 14 residues. The CDR3 loop reads CASSSSGGNSPLHF. The CDR3 DNA sequence: TGTGCCAGCAGTTCCTCAGGAGGTAATTCACCCCTCCACTTT.

The CDR3 region is CSVERGQGWSHNEQFF. CDR3 DNA sequence: TGCAGCGTTGAGAGGGGACAGGGTTGGTCCCACAATGAGCAGTTCTTC. V usage is TRBV29-1 and J usage is TRBJ2-1; 9 bases are a match to TRBD1. From germline, CDR1 is SQVTM and CDR2 ANQGSEA. V was clipped by 3 bases and J by 5 bases; unmatched bases: 11. This CDR3 contains 16 residues.

The rearrangement links TRBV11-3 to TRBJ2-1; no definite D call. Per the germline V gene, CDR1 is SGHNT and CDR2 is YENEEA. This CDR3 contains 14 residues. The CDR3 nucleotides read TGTGCTACCAGCTTAGGCGTCTCGAATAATGAGCAGTTCTTC. This gives the protein CATSLGVSNNEQFF.

As for this clonotype: One end of the junction is discordant with germline, which a read error may explain. The J gene is TRBJ2-6, the V gene TRBV6-5, with TRBD2 matching over 11 bases. The CDR3 is 19 residues long. From germline, CDR1 is MNHEY and CDR2 SVGAGI. CDR3 nucleotide sequence: TGTGCCAGCAGCTCGTCCGGGACTAGCGGTTATTCTGGGGCCAACCTCCTGACTTTC. It yields the protein CASSSSGTSGYSGANLLTF.

This clonotype was detected once. Relative to the germline gene, one junction end is altered; a read error may explain this. V and J are TRBV29-1 and TRBJ1-2; 7 bases match TRBD1. The CDR3 has 14 residues. CDR1 is SQVTM and CDR2 is ANQGSEA in the germline V gene. CDR3 nucleotide sequence: TGCAACGTCCTCCCTGACAGGGACATGAATGGCCACACCTTC. Protein sequence: CNVLPDRDMNGHTF.

Worth noting for this clonotype: This likely comes from a read error, as the CDR3 has no conserved phenylalanine or tryptophan at its end. V gene TRBV10-2 combines with J gene TRBJ2-1; TRBD2 aligns across 7 bases. Germline CDR1 WSHSY, CDR2 SAAADI. The CDR3 has 12 amino acids. CDR3 DNA: TGCACCAGCAGTTGGACTAGGGATGAGCAGTTCGTC. This sequence encodes CTSSWTRDEQFV.

This clonotype was seen only once. An end of the junction does not agree with germline; a read error may underlie this. This chain uses TRBV5-1 with TRBJ2-1; D is possibly TRBD1 or TRBD2 (5 bases each). Germline CDR1 and CDR2: SGHRS and YFSETQ. The CDR3 covers 20 residues. Written as DNA, the CDR3 is TGCGCCAGCAGCCCCAACAGGCGATCGGCTAGCAGGAGCTCCCACAATGAGCAGTTCTTC. Amino acid sequence: CASSPNRRSASRSSHNEQFF. Combining the CDR3 with reference TRBV5-1 and TRBJ2-1 gives the whole variable domain KAGVTQTPRYLIKTRGQQVTLSCSPISGHRSVSWYQQTPGQGLQFLFEYFSETQRNKGNFPGRFSGRQFSNSRSEMNVSTLELGDSALYLCASSPNRRSASRSSHNEQFFGPGTRLTVL.

A note on this clonotype: The CDR3 carries no conserved terminal phenylalanine or tryptophan, so it likely arises from a read error. This chain links TRBV4-3 with TRBJ1-6; a possible D gene is TRBD1 (5 bases). Germline assignment: CDR1 LGHNA and CDR2 YSLEER. V was clipped by 5 bases and J by 7 bases, with 18 bases between them. CDR3 length: 16 residues. This chain's CDR3 is CASSSWDWGRNSPLHI. The CDR3 region has the DNA TGCGCCAGCAGCTCTTGGGACTGGGGAAGGAATTCACCCCTCCACATT.

Notes on this clonotype: Germline is not matched at one junction end, which may reflect a read error. The chain has TRBV4-3 and TRBJ1-1, with D perhaps matching TRBD1 (5 bases). The germline gives CDR1 LGHNA, CDR2 YSLEER. The CDR3 totals 13 residues. CDR3 in DNA: TGCGCCAACAGCCATGGGACGAACACTGAAGCTTTCTTT. Its translation is CANSHGTNTEAFF.

The CDR3 loop is CDRSYLISAHEQFF. The CDR3 DNA follows: TGTGACAGAAGTTACCTGATCAGTGCCCATGAGCAGTTCTTC. The chain combines TRBV6-6 with TRBJ2-1; D unclear. Germline V lookup: CDR1 MNHNY, CDR2 SVGAGI (reference sequence). The CDR3 extends over 14 amino acids.

This clonotype has a count of ten or more. The CDR3 sequence is CASRWGSSYEQYF. DNA for the CDR3: TGTGCCAGCAGATGGGGGTCCTCCTACGAGCAGTACTTC. The chain is built from TRBV28 and TRBJ2-7, with D perhaps matching TRBD1 or TRBD2 (5 bases each). Germline V CDR1 and CDR2: MDHEN, SYDVKM. The CDR3 covers 13 residues. Trimming pared 6 bases from V and 0 bases from J, leaving 9 bases between.

In regard to this clonotype: A much larger clone sits a single nucleotide away, making a read error possible. The chain carries TRBV6-1 and TRBJ1-5; D is possibly TRBD1 (5 bases). The germline V gene encodes CDR1 MNHNS and CDR2 SASEGT. This CDR3 is 13 amino acids long. The CDR3: CASKVSGPQPRHF. The DNA for the CDR3 is TGTGCCAGCAAAGTATCAGGGCCTCAGCCCCGGCATTTT.

On this clonotype: This is likely a read error, given that the CDR3 carries no conserved phenylalanine or tryptophan at its end. V is TRBV6-2 or TRBV6-3 and J is TRBJ2-1; D not certain. Trimming cost V 9 bases and J 3 bases, with 15 bases left between them. Germline CDR1 MNHEY, CDR2 SVGEGT. The CDR3 is 14 amino acids. CDR3 nucleotide sequence: TGTGCCAGTAGCTTGCAAGTGTTCTACAATGAGCAGTTCTCC. This translates into CASSLQVFYNEQFS.

On this clonotype itself: The CDR3 does not end in the conserved phenylalanine or tryptophan, so this is likely a read error. This chain links TRBV11-2 with TRBJ2-4; 10 bases align to TRBD2. The CDR3 contains 17 residues. The germline CDR1 and CDR2 sequences are SGHAT and FQNNGV. CDR3 loop: CASSLDTSGIAKNFQYL. The CDR3 DNA is TGTGCCAGCAGCTTAGATACTAGCGGGATTGCCAAAAACTTTCAGTACTTA.

Of note for this clonotype: The junction departs from the called germline gene at one end, perhaps through a read error. The V gene is TRBV11-2, the J gene TRBJ2-5; 12 nucleotides align to TRBD2. Germline assignment: CDR1 SGHAT and CDR2 FQNNGV. This CDR3 is built from 19 residues. This chain's CDR3 is CASSFGSPLAGGRGETQCF. The CDR3 nucleotides are TGTGCCAGCAGTTTTGGTAGCCCTCTAGCGGGAGGGCGGGGAGAGACCCAGTGCTTC.

Notes on this clonotype: The junction differs from germline at one of its ends, possibly a read error. This rearrangement joins TRBV4-2 to TRBJ2-7; 11 bases are shared with TRBD2. This CDR3 contains 16 residues. Germline V gives CDR1 LGHNA, CDR2 YNFKEQ. The CDR3 nucleotides read TGTGTCAGCAGTCAAGATGGGACTAGCGGCTCCTACGAGCAGTACTTC. This sequence encodes CVSSQDGTSGSYEQYF.

In regard to this clonotype: One end of the junction varies from germline; a read error may be responsible. The J gene is TRBJ1-1, the V gene TRBV14; TRBD1 might be the D (5 bases). The CDR3 contains 14 residues. The germline V gene encodes CDR1 SGHDN and CDR2 FVKESK. The CDR3 DNA reads TGTGCCAGCAGCCAAGAGAGGACACAGACTGAAGTTTTCTTT. It translates to CASSQERTQTEVFF.

This chain joins TRBV21-1 and TRBJ2-3; the table calls TRBD1, which could not be checked here. TRBV21-1 is labeled a pseudogene. The CDR3 is 15 amino acids. The CDR3 DNA is TGTGCCAACAGCTCACCAGGACAGGGCCCAGAAACGCAGTATTTT. It codes for CANSSPGQGPETQYF.

To note about this clonotype: The junction differs from germline at one of its ends, possibly a read error. The J gene is TRBJ2-1, the V gene TRBV11-2, with TRBD2 matching 12 bases. Germline CDR1 is SGHAT and CDR2 is FQNNGV. The CDR3 totals 15 residues. CDR3 loop: CASNQTSGSNDEQFF. CDR3 DNA sequence: TGTGCAAGCAACCAGACTAGCGGGAGCAACGATGAGCAGTTCTTC.

The chain combines TRBV6-5 with TRBJ1-5, with 9 bases aligning to TRBD1. Germline assignment: CDR1 MNHEY and CDR2 SVGAGI. J was trimmed by 11 bases and V by 5 bases; bases with no gene match: 10. The CDR3 contains 14 residues. The CDR3 loop is CASSAGTGKGSQHF. The CDR3 nucleotides are TGTGCCAGCAGTGCCGGGACAGGGAAGGGCTCCCAGCATTTT.

This clonotype was recorded a few times. The junction departs from the called germline gene at one end, perhaps through a read error. The chain has TRBV4-1 and TRBJ2-4; D gene unclear. Germline V gene sequence: CDR1 MGHRA, CDR2 YSYEKL. There are 14 residues in the CDR3. DNA for the CDR3: TGCACCAGCAGCCAAGATGGGCTGGCGAACATTCAGTACTTC. Translated: CTSSQDGLANIQYF.

A single count supports this clonotype. The conserved closing phenylalanine or tryptophan is absent in this CDR3, likely reflecting a read error. This chain joins TRBV10-3 and TRBJ1-2; weak D call: TRBD1 (6 bases). V was pared by 3 bases and J by 4 bases, with 18 bases between. CDR1 is ENHRY, CDR2 SYGVKD, per germline. The CDR3 consists of 16 residues. Here the CDR3 DNA reads TGTGCCATCAGTGATTCAACAGGGCTCTCAGCCTATGGCTACACCCTC. This encodes CAISDSTGLSAYGYTL.

A remark on this clonotype: One junction end does not reproduce the germline sequence, and a read error may be involved. The chain is built from TRBV29-1 and TRBJ2-2; the match to TRBD2 covers 7 bases. The germline CDR1 and CDR2 sequences are SQVTM and ANQGSEA. The CDR3 is 15 amino acids. CDR3 residues: CSVDRPGGGTGELFF. The CDR3 nucleotides are TGCAGCGTTGATCGTCCGGGAGGTGGCACCGGGGAGCTATTTTTT.